This TCR beta chain was sequenced for a study of OX40 agonist ivuxolimab in advanced cancers. The wider study: Hepatocellular carcinoma, melanoma, renal cell or head and neck cancer occurred in dose-escalation patients.

Overall study findings and caveats: CD4+ T cells averaged fewer expanded clones than CD8+ T cells. Patients with a partial response at 0.1-3.0 mg/kg had among the lowest clonal expansion.

Note on this clone: What it binds is unknown.

The assay was immunoSEQ multiplex PCR, and TCRdb's table has in-frame clones only and misses some. The sample shows more than 70,000 clones, around 82% of them seen only once. CDR3 size: 12 residues. V lost 7 bases and J lost 8, with 14 bases in between. The germline V gene has CDR1 MDHEN and CDR2 SYDVKM. The sequences come from CD4+ or CD8+ T cells sorted from blood, collected in a trial of the OX40 agonist ivuxolimab. The receptor was derived from an adult with an advanced solid tumor such as melanoma, head and neck, liver or kidney cancer. The rearrangement links TRBV28 to TRBJ1-2; D gene uncertain. CDR3 nucleotides: TGTGCCAGCATGTCCCAGGCTCAGGGCTACACCTTC. Its translation is CASMSQAQGYTF.